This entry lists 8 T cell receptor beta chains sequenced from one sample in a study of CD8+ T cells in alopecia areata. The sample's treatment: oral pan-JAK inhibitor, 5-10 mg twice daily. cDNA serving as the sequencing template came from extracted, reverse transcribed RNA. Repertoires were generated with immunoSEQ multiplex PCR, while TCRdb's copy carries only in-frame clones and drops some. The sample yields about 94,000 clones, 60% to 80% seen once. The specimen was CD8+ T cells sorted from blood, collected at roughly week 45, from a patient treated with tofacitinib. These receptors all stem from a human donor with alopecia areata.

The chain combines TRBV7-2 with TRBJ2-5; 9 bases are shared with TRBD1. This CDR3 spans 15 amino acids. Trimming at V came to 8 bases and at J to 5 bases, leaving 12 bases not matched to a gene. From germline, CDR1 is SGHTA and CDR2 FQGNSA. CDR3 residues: CASLPGTGSWETQYF. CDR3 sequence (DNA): TGTGCCAGCCTCCCCGGGACAGGGAGTTGGGAGACCCAGTACTTC.

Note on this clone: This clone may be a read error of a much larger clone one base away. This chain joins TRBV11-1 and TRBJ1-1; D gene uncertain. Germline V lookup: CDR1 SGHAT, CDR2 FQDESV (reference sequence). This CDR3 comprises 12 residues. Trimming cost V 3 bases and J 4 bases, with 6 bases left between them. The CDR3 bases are TGTGCCAGCAGCTTTACCGGCACTGAAGCTTTCTTT. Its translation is CASSFTGTEAFF.

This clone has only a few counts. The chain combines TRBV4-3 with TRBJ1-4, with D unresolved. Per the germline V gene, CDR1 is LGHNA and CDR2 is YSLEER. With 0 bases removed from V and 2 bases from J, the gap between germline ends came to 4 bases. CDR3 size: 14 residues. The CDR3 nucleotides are TGCGCCAGCAGCCAAGATCGGACTAATGAAAAACTGTTTTTT. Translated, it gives CASSQDRTNEKLFF.

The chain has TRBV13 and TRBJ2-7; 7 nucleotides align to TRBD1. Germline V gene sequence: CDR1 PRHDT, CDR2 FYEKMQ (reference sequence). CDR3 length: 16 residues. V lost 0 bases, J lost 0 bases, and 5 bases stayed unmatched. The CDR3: CASSLGDRAVSYEQYF. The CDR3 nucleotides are TGTGCCAGCAGCTTAGGTGACAGGGCCGTCTCCTACGAGCAGTACTTC.

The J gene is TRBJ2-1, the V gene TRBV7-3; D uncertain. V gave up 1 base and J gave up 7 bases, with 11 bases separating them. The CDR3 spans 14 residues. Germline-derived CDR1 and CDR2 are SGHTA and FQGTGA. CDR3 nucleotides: TGTGCCAGCAGCTTAAGGGCCTCTAGTAATGAGCAGTTCTTC. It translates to CASSLRASSNEQFF.

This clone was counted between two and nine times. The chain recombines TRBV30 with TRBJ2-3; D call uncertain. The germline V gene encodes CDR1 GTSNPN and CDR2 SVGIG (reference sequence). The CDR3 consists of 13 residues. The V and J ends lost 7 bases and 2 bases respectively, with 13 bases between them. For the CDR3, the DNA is TGTGCCTATCAGGTTGGGTCCACAGATACGCAGTATTTT. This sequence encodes CAYQVGSTDTQYF. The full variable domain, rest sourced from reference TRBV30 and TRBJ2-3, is SQTIHQWPATLVQPVGSPLSLECTVEGTSNPNLYWYRQAAGRGLQLLFYSVGIGQISSEVPQNLSASRPQDRQFILSSKKLLLSDSGFYLCAYQVGSTDTQYFGPGTRLTVL.

CDR3 in amino acids: CASSPGEDGNQPQHF. DNA for the CDR3: TGTGCCAGCAGCCCAGGGGAGGATGGCAATCAGCCCCAGCATTTT. The chain joins TRBV6-6 to TRBJ1-5; tentatively, D is TRBD1 (6 bases). Germline CDR1 reads MNHNY; CDR2 reads SVGAGI (reference sequence). The CDR3 is 15 residues long. Trimming pared 6 bases from V and 2 bases from J, leaving 14 bases between.

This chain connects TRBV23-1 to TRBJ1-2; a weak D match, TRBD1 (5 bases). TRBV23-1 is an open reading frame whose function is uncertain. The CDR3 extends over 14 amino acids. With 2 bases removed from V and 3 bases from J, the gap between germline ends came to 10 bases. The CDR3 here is CASSQGPGDYGYTF. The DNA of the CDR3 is TGCGCCAGCAGTCAAGGTCCGGGGGACTATGGCTACACCTTC.